One sample yielded the 2 T cell receptor beta chains listed below, sequenced in a study of control samples from healthy donors and cancer patients. Here immunoSEQ multiplex PCR was the method, and the copy in TCRdb shows in-frame clones only, minus some. The sample consists of 40,000 to 60,000 clones, 88% of them appearing once. The sample taken for sequencing was PBMCs. Receptors originate from a man aged 45-65 years with head and neck cancer.

The chain employs TRBV11-1 and TRBJ2-1; D possibly matches TRBD1 or TRBD2 (5 bases each). V was trimmed by 2 bases and J by 4 bases, leaving 12 bases between them. Germline-derived CDR1 and CDR2 are SGHAT and FQDESV (reference sequence). This CDR3 has 15 residues. CDR3 coding DNA: TGTGCCAGCAGCTTATGGGGCGGAGGTTACAATGAGCAGTTCTTC. This translates into CASSLWGGGYNEQFF.

The rearrangement uses TRBV6-5 and TRBJ2-1, with a weak D call TRBD2 (6 bases). The CDR3 loop spans 13 amino acids. Germline-derived CDR1 and CDR2 are MNHEY and SVGAGI. V gave up 6 bases and J gave up 5 bases, with 11 bases separating them. The CDR3 reads CASRIAAHNEQFF. The CDR3, as DNA: TGTGCCAGCAGAATAGCGGCCCACAATGAGCAGTTCTTC.